The clone carrying this T cell receptor (beta chain) has only one observation. This CDR3 region has 14 residues. Trimming at V came to 3 bases and at J to 1 base, leaving 2 bases not matched to a gene. Germline loops: CDR1 SNHLY, CDR2 FYNNEI. This specimen comes from a study of blood T cell repertoires in COVID-19. Overall study: Both acute and convalescent COVID-19 samples were obtained from the United States, Italy and Spain. Nucleic acid was either cDNA or gDNA, and it came from T cells, B-cell-depleted T cells, or PBMCs.

Authors' analysis steps: Estimation of nucleated cell counts was performed using reference gene primer amplification. Only in-frame clones appear in the TCRdb table, and some are missing; sequencing was by immunoSEQ multiplex PCR. The DNA was the basis for D and trimming; V, J and clone size are from that table. The sample lists approximately 220,000 clones, roughly 80% occurring once. The clonotype comes from a woman in her sixties with acute or convalescent COVID-19. Sequencing was done on a sample of peripheral blood. The chain carries TRBV2 and TRBJ1-1; 7 bases agree with TRBD1. As DNA, the CDR3 is TGTGCCAGCAGTGAGGCAGGGGGGAACACTGAAGCTTTCTTT. This translates into CASSEAGGNTEAFF.